Below are 32 T cell receptor beta chains sequenced from a single sample in a study of identical twins. Via MiXCR, TCRdb re-called the 5' RACE reads, giving one row per CDR3 protein. The sample yields more than 1.5 million distinct CDR3 sequences, roughly a third seen once. The sequencing input was cord blood. These receptors originate from a newborn girl in good health.

The chain has TRBV7-9 and TRBJ1-6; 9 nucleotides align to TRBD1. The CDR3 has 15 amino acids. Germline assignment: CDR1 SEHNR and CDR2 FQNEAQ (reference sequence). Losses at the gene ends were 4 bases for V and 9 bases for J; bases not matched to a gene: 7. In DNA, the CDR3 is TGTGCCAGCAGCTCCAGTGACAGGGGGGGTTCACCCCTCCACTTT. Amino acids: CASSSSDRGGSPLHF.

V is TRBV20-1 and J is TRBJ1-6, with D perhaps TRBD1 (5 bases). Trimming removed 0 bases at V and 6 bases at J, with 15 bases between. The CDR3 is 16 amino acids. CDR1 is DFQATT and CDR2 is SNEGSKA in the germline V gene (reference sequence). Here the CDR3 reads CSARDRGALTNSPLHF. The CDR3, as DNA: TGCAGTGCTAGAGATCGAGGGGCGTTGACTAATTCACCCCTCCACTTT.

The chain is built from TRBV11-2 and TRBJ2-6; TRBD1 aligns across 7 bases. The CDR3 spans 17 residues. Unmatched junction bases numbered 7, after V lost 5 bases and J lost 0 bases. Germline CDR1 and CDR2: SGHAT and FQNNGV. The CDR3 here is CASSGRQGYSGANVLTF. The CDR3 bases are TGTGCCAGCAGCGGTAGACAGGGCTACTCTGGGGCCAACGTCCTGACTTTC.

With regard to this clonotype: This may be a read error: a much more frequent sequence differs by one nucleotide. The chain links TRBV12-3 or TRBV12-4 to TRBJ2-7, with D maybe TRBD1 (6 bases). CDR3 length: 12 residues. The V and J ends lost 1 base and 6 bases respectively, with 7 bases between them. CDR3 protein: CASSLGTVEQYF. The CDR3 coding sequence is TGTGCCAGCAGTTTAGGGACAGTCGAGCAGTACTTC.

This chain joins TRBV11-2 and TRBJ2-7; a possible D gene is TRBD2 (6 bases). Germline loops: CDR1 SGHAT, CDR2 FQNNGV. The CDR3 extends over 17 amino acids. The V end was cut by 3 bases, the J end by 0 bases, with 18 bases between. The CDR3 DNA is TGTGCCAGCAGCTTCGGCCGGGGTAGCGGTTCCTCCTACGAGCAGTACTTC. It yields the protein CASSFGRGSGSSYEQYF.

This chain uses TRBV10-3 with TRBJ2-7, with TRBD1 matching 10 bases. Germline assignment: CDR1 ENHRY and CDR2 SYGVKD. The J segment lost 3 bases and the V segment lost 0 bases, leaving 2 bases of the junction unmatched. The CDR3 has 15 residues. The CDR3 protein is CAISESRTGGYEQYF. CDR3 DNA sequence: TGTGCCATCAGTGAGTCCAGGACAGGGGGCTACGAGCAGTACTTC.

This clonotype was seen a few times. V usage is TRBV5-1 and J usage is TRBJ2-5; 8 positions agree with TRBD1. V lost 0 bases and J lost 2; bases outside the gene matches: 3. The CDR3 has 15 residues. Germline CDR1 reads SGHRS; CDR2 reads YFSETQ. CDR3 sequence reads: CASSLADRAQETQYF. As DNA, the CDR3 is TGCGCCAGCAGCTTGGCGGACAGGGCGCAAGAGACCCAGTACTTC.

The J gene is TRBJ2-7, the V gene TRBV20-1, with a tentative D call TRBD2 (7 bases). V shed 2 bases and J shed 2 bases, with 16 bases lying between them. Germline V gene lookup returns CDR1 DFQATT and CDR2 SNEGSKA (reference sequence). CDR3 size: 15 residues. The CDR3 nucleotides read TGCAGTGCTAGAACCCTTGGGGGGGCCCCCTACGAGCAGTACTTC. This codes for CSARTLGGAPYEQYF.

The V and J genes are TRBV19 and TRBJ1-1, with TRBD1 identical over 10 bases. V lost 7 bases to trimming and J lost 3 bases; unmatched junction nucleotides: 20. The CDR3 sequence is 19 residues long. Germline CDR1 reads LNHDA; CDR2 reads SQIVND (reference sequence). In DNA, the CDR3 is TGTGCCAGTACTAAAGGCCTGTGGGGGACAGGGGCCAGGGACACTGAAGCTTTCTTT. It encodes CASTKGLWGTGARDTEAFF.

The chain is built from TRBV2 and TRBJ2-7; no firm D call. CDR3 length: 16 residues. With 3 bases removed from V and 0 bases from J, the gap between germline ends came to 15 bases. From germline, CDR1 is SNHLY and CDR2 FYNNEI. This chain's CDR3 is CASSDTPEASSYEQYF. The DNA for the CDR3 is TGTGCCAGCAGTGATACGCCGGAAGCTAGCTCCTACGAGCAGTACTTC. The complete variable domain, with remaining parts taken from reference TRBV2 and TRBJ2-7, reads EPEVTQTPSHQVTQMGQEVILRCVPISNHLYFYWYRQILGQKVEFLVSFYNNEISEKSEIFDDQFSVERPDGSNFTLKIRSTKLEDSAMYFCASSDTPEASSYEQYFGPGTRLTVT.

The sample holds a few counts of this clonotype. The gene calls are TRBV28 and TRBJ2-7, with 9 bases lining up with TRBD2. CDR1 is MDHEN and CDR2 is SYDVKM in the germline V gene. This CDR3 is 15 amino acids long. The junction had 6 bases not matched to a gene; V was cut back by 4 bases and J by 2 bases. As DNA, the CDR3 is TGTGCCAGCAGTTCCCTTCAGCGGGGGGCCTACGAGCAGTACTTC. This translates into CASSSLQRGAYEQYF. Full variable domain (outside the CDR3, taken from reference TRBV28 and TRBJ2-7): DVKVTQSSRYLVKRTGEKVFLECVQDMDHENMFWYRQDPGLGLRLIYFSYDVKMKEKGDIPEGYSVSREKKERFSLILESASTNQTSMYLCASSSLQRGAYEQYFGPGTRLTVT.

The chain couples TRBV10-3 to TRBJ2-4; 12 nucleotides agree with TRBD2. The CDR3 spans 16 residues. Germline V gene sequence: CDR1 ENHRY, CDR2 SYGVKD. V lost 10 bases to trimming and J lost 0 bases; unmatched junction nucleotides: 7. CDR3 residues: CATTSGRLLAKNIQYF. CDR3 nucleotide sequence: TGTGCCACGACTAGCGGGAGATTACTAGCCAAAAACATTCAGTACTTC.

V gene TRBV3-1 combines with J gene TRBJ1-1; no clear D gene. The V end lost 4 bases, the J end lost 7 bases, and 13 bases lay between the germline ends. CDR3 length equals 13 residues. Looked up from germline, CDR1 is LGHDT and CDR2 is YNNKEL (reference sequence). Written as DNA, the CDR3 is TGTGCCAGCAGCCCATGGTCCCATGGTGAAGCTTTCTTT. Its translation is CASSPWSHGEAFF.

The chain recombines TRBV5-1 with TRBJ2-7; no clear D gene. The CDR3 contains 15 residues. Germline V CDR1 and CDR2: SGHRS, YFSETQ. V lost 0 bases and J lost 1, with 11 bases in between. The CDR3 loop reads CASSLDPGWSYEQYF. The CDR3 nucleotides read TGCGCCAGCAGCTTGGATCCGGGTTGGTCCTACGAGCAGTACTTC.

This clonotype was counted between two and nine times. The chain joins TRBV28 to TRBJ1-5; D not certain. The CDR3 has 13 amino acids. Germline V gene data show CDR1 as MDHEN and CDR2 as SYDVKM. Trimming shortened V by 7 bases and J by 6 bases, and 13 bases separated the two germline ends. The CDR3, as DNA: TGTGCCAGCAATGTAGGTTTGACTCAGCCCCAGCATTTT. It codes for CASNVGLTQPQHF. The full variable domain, rest sourced from reference TRBV28 and TRBJ1-5, is DVKVTQSSRYLVKRTGEKVFLECVQDMDHENMFWYRQDPGLGLRLIYFSYDVKMKEKGDIPEGYSVSREKKERFSLILESASTNQTSMYLCASNVGLTQPQHFGDGTRLSIL.

This clonotype appeared a few times. V is TRBV27 and J is TRBJ2-7; 9 bases map to TRBD1. Germline lookup yields CDR1 MNHEY and CDR2 SMNVEV (reference sequence). V gave up 2 bases and J gave up 4 bases; unmatched junction bases: 6. The CDR3 consists of 15 residues. CDR3 sequence: CASSLVRDRVYEQYF. The CDR3 nucleotides read TGTGCCAGCAGTTTAGTCAGGGACAGGGTGTACGAGCAGTACTTC.

This clonotype has a handful of counts. This chain joins TRBV27 and TRBJ2-5; D is uncertain. The J call may not be correct, given that the DNA end is closer to TRBJ2-7. The CDR3 covers 15 residues. Germline V gene sequence: CDR1 MNHEY, CDR2 SMNVEV (reference sequence). CDR3: CASSLASHIQAEQYF. The CDR3 DNA reads TGTGCCAGCAGTTTGGCGTCCCATATTCAGGCCGAGCAGTACTTC.

There are a few counts of this clonotype. This chain links TRBV15 with TRBJ2-3; 10 nucleotides agree with TRBD2. Trimming took 5 bases from V and 2 from J; bases not matched to a gene: 7. This CDR3 spans 16 amino acids. The germline V gene has CDR1 LNHNV and CDR2 YYDKDF (reference sequence). CDR3 residues: CATSLRTSGYTDTQYF. CDR3 bases: TGTGCCACCAGCCTTCGGACTAGCGGCTACACAGATACGCAGTATTTT.

The rearrangement uses TRBV27 and TRBJ1-5, with 7 bases aligning to TRBD1. CDR3 length: 14 amino acids. CDR1 and CDR2 (germline): MNHEY, SMNVEV (reference sequence). J was trimmed by 4 bases and V by 5 bases; bases with no gene match: 5. CDR3 DNA sequence: TGTGCCAGCAGTATACAGACAGGGAATCAGCCCCAGCATTTT. Translated: CASSIQTGNQPQHF.

In its sample, this clonotype was seen once. A much larger clonotype is one base distant, so this may be a read error. The chain has TRBV9 and TRBJ2-5, with D unresolved. This CDR3 spans 15 amino acids. The V gene's germline CDR1 is SGDLS and CDR2 YYNGEE. The CDR3 DNA reads as TGTACCAGCAGCGTACTCTCGGCGCCCCAAGAGACCCAGTACTTC. Translated, it gives CTSSVLSAPQETQYF.

This clonotype appeared a few times. The rearrangement links TRBV19 to TRBJ1-1; D is possibly TRBD1 (5 bases). Germline values: CDR1 LNHDA, CDR2 SQIVND (reference sequence). V dropped 4 bases and J dropped 1 base, with 7 bases sitting between them. The CDR3 runs to 13 residues. CDR3 in DNA: TGTGCCAGTAGTAGGGGCAAGAACACTGAAGCTTTCTTT. Protein: CASSRGKNTEAFF.

About this clonotype itself: At one of its ends the junction is not consistent with the germline gene, which may arise from a read error. V usage is TRBV20-1 and J usage is TRBJ1-6, with TRBD1 identical over 8 bases. The CDR3 spans 13 residues. The germline gives CDR1 DFQATT, CDR2 SNEGSKA (reference sequence). The CDR3 loop is CSAVTGEESPPHF. The CDR3 DNA sequence: TGCAGTGCCGTGACAGGGGAGGAATCACCCCCCCACTTT.

Only one count was recorded for this clonotype. The genes are TRBV7-8 and TRBJ2-5, with TRBD2 matching over 7 bases. Judging by the DNA end, TRBJ2-7 fits better; the J call may be wrong. CDR3 length equals 14 residues. The germline CDR1 and CDR2 sequences are SGHVS and FQNEAQ. The CDR3 region has the DNA TGTGCCAGCACAATGGCTAGCGGAAGGGGCGAGCAGTACTTC. Its translation is CASTMASGRGEQYF.

This chain uses TRBV13 with TRBJ2-1, with 14 bases lining up with TRBD2. V trimming: 5 bases; J trimming: 8 bases; junction bases outside the gene matches: 5. The CDR3 extends over 15 amino acids. Germline V gives CDR1 PRHDT, CDR2 FYEKMQ (reference sequence). The CDR3 DNA reads TGTGCCAGCAGCATGGGGACTAGCGGGAGTCATGAGCAGTTCTTC. Translating gives CASSMGTSGSHEQFF.

The CDR3, as DNA: TGTGCCAGCAGCTTTAGAGGGACGGATGAGCAGTTCTTC. This codes for CASSFRGTDEQFF. This chain connects TRBV11-2 to TRBJ2-1, with D possibly called TRBD1 or TRBD2 (5 bases each). Germline lookup yields CDR1 SGHAT and CDR2 FQNNGV. The germline V and J ends were trimmed by 3 bases and 8 bases, with 11 bases remaining between them. This CDR3 has 13 residues. Full variable domain (remainder filled in from reference TRBV11-2 and TRBJ2-1): EAGVAQSPRYKIIEKRQSVAFWCNPISGHATLYWYQQILGQGPKLLIQFQNNGVVDDSQLPKDRFSAERLKGVDSTLKIQPAKLEDSAVYLCASSFRGTDEQFFGPGTRLTVL.

This clonotype appeared once. V usage is TRBV12-5 and J usage is TRBJ2-1; D is undetermined. The V and J ends lost 0 bases and 5 bases respectively, with 17 bases between them. Germline loops: CDR1 LGHNT, CDR2 FRNRAP. This CDR3 has 17 residues. Written as DNA, the CDR3 is TGTGCTAGTGGTTTGGTACTGAATAACTTGGAAAACAATGAGCAGTTCTTC. This translates into CASGLVLNNLENNEQFF.

This rearrangement joins TRBV4-1 to TRBJ1-2, with D unresolved. The germline CDR1 and CDR2 sequences are MGHRA and YSYEKL. This CDR3 spans 15 amino acids. Trimming took off 2 bases at V and 10 bases at J, with 20 bases between the two ends. The chain's CDR3 is CASSQIEVPSSDYTF. CDR3 DNA: TGCGCCAGCAGCCAAATCGAGGTCCCCTCCTCTGACTACACCTTC.

This clonotype was seen only a few times. The chain links TRBV11-1 to TRBJ2-1; 7 nucleotides line up with TRBD2. CDR1 is SGHAT, CDR2 FQDESV, per germline (reference sequence). V gave up 3 bases and J gave up 7 bases; unmatched junction bases: 12. The CDR3 length is 16 residues. CDR3 nucleotide sequence: TGTGCCAGCAGCTTTGAGGGAGGGCTCGTAACGAATGAGCAGTTCTTC. Translating gives CASSFEGGLVTNEQFF.

This clonotype was observed many times. V and J are TRBV12-3 or TRBV12-4 and TRBJ2-1, with TRBD1 as a possible D gene (6 bases). The CDR3 is 15 residues long. Trimming took off 3 bases at V and 8 bases at J, with 17 bases between the two ends. The CDR3 nucleotides are TGTGCCAGCAGTTTCAGGGGACAAATTATCGATGAGCAGTTCTTC. Residues: CASSFRGQIIDEQFF.

This clonotype has a handful of counts. At one end the junction does not follow the germline gene, possibly because of a read error. J is TRBJ1-6 and V is TRBV10-3; D may be TRBD1 (6 bases). Germline CDR1 reads ENHRY; CDR2 reads SYGVKD. The CDR3 runs to 13 residues. The CDR3 coding sequence is TGTGCCATCAGTGAACAGGGTAATTCACCCCCCCACTTT. This sequence encodes CAISEQGNSPPHF.

Here the CDR3 reads CASCKGTGGVGDTQYF. For the CDR3, the DNA is TGCGCCAGCTGCAAGGGGACGGGAGGCGTGGGAGATACGCAGTATTTT. The rearrangement uses TRBV5-1 and TRBJ2-3; TRBD2 agrees at 7 bases. Trimming at V came to 7 bases and at J to 5 bases, leaving 16 bases not matched to a gene. Germline V gene data show CDR1 as SGHRS and CDR2 as YFSETQ. This CDR3 comprises 16 residues.

This clonotype was seen a few times. The J gene is TRBJ1-1, the V gene TRBV29-1, with 8 positions matching TRBD1. Losses at the gene ends were 1 base for V and 10 bases for J; bases not matched to a gene: 8. There are 13 residues in the CDR3. The germline V gene has CDR1 SQVTM and CDR2 ANQGSEA. CDR3 in amino acids: CSVEGDRRFGAFF. For the CDR3, the DNA is TGCAGCGTTGAAGGGGACAGGCGATTCGGAGCTTTCTTT.